This TCR beta chain stems from a study of blood T cell repertoires in COVID-19. V lost 5 bases and J 4 bases, leaving 15 bases between the germline ends. The CDR3 length is 14 residues. Looked up from germline, CDR1 is SGHRS and CDR2 is YFSETQ. Authors' processing steps: Amplification from reference gene primers served as the basis for estimated nucleated cell counts. The table came from immunoSEQ multiplex PCR; TCRdb's copy has only in-frame clones and leaves some out. That table furnishes V, J and clone size, whereas the DNA furnished D and trimming. The table lists under 350,000 clones, around 87% of them singletons.

This sequence joins TRBV5-1 and TRBJ1-1, with unresolved D. The clonotype comes from a man aged 70 or older with acute or convalescent COVID-19. The sample consisted of peripheral blood. CDR3 loop: CASSQRGGSTEAFF. The DNA of the CDR3 is TGCGCCAGCAGTCAGCGGGGAGGGAGCACTGAAGCTTTCTTT.